What follows are 15 T cell receptor beta chains derived from one specimen sequenced in a study of T cells in Graves' hyperthyroidism and ophthalmopathy. TCR beta CDR3 sequences were amplified from RNA transcripts. The TCR CDR3 was amplified in a first-round RT-PCR using the HTBI primer set. Using its own MiXCR run on the multiplex PCR reads, TCRdb lists one record per CDR3 protein. Of approximately 480,000 distinct CDR3 sequences in the sample, under 25% were seen once. Sequencing was carried out using blood. The source is a man aged 18 to 29 with Graves' hyperthyroidism.

This clonotype has at least ten counts. The genes are TRBV4-1 and TRBJ1-1; D is unclear. In germline, CDR1 is MGHRA, CDR2 YSYEKL. The CDR3 consists of 11 residues. V lost 0 bases and J 11 bases, leaving 7 bases between the germline ends. CDR3 coding DNA: TGCGCCAGCAGCCAAGATGCGAAGGCTTTCTTT. Translating it yields CASSQDAKAFF.

The chain employs TRBV28 and TRBJ1-2, with no clear D. The CDR3 sequence is 12 residues long. The germline gives CDR1 MDHEN, CDR2 SYDVKM. Between the trimmed V and J ends, which lost 1 base and 8 bases, there was a span of 8 bases. The CDR3: CASSLLSRGYTF. The CDR3 nucleotides read TGTGCCAGCAGTTTATTGAGCCGAGGCTACACCTTC.

The sample holds many counts of this clonotype. The rearrangement joins TRBV4-1 to TRBJ1-5, with D perhaps matching TRBD1 (5 bases). The CDR3 has 12 residues. From germline, CDR1 is MGHRA and CDR2 YSYEKL. V was cut by 1 base and J by 13 bases, with 11 bases left in between. CDR3 sequence reads: CASSQGDLKQHF. CDR3 DNA sequence: TGCGCCAGCAGCCAAGGGGACCTTAAACAGCATTTT.

This clonotype was detected many times. V gene TRBV12-3 or TRBV12-4 combines with J gene TRBJ2-7; a possible D gene is TRBD2 (7 bases). CDR3 length: 15 residues. The V end lost 7 bases, the J end lost 4 bases, and 20 bases lay between the germline ends. CDR3 in DNA: TGTGCCAGCACTCAGTCGGGGGGCAGGCGTTACGAGCAGTACTTC. This codes for CASTQSGGRRYEQYF.

This clonotype was detected only a few times. The V call is TRBV6-1, the J call TRBJ2-5; D is ambiguous. The CDR3 spans 14 residues. Germline-derived CDR1 and CDR2 are MNHNS and SASEGT. Trimming removed 6 bases from V and 1 base from J, with 12 bases in between. The CDR3 protein is CASRERRTQETQYF. In DNA form, the CDR3 reads TGTGCCAGCAGGGAACGGCGGACCCAAGAGACCCAGTACTTC.

The chain is built from TRBV12-3 or TRBV12-4 and TRBJ2-5; D is uncertain. The CDR3 runs to 12 residues. Trimming left V 6 bases short and J 5 bases short, with 10 bases between. In DNA form, the CDR3 reads TGTGCCAGCAGGGTCCCCCTGGAGACCCAGTACTTC. This gives the protein CASRVPLETQYF.

This clonotype was recorded many times. The genes are TRBV27 and TRBJ2-7; TRBD1 is a possible D gene (5 bases). The V end was cut by 1 base, the J end by 0 bases, with 7 bases between. Per germline, CDR1 MNHEY and CDR2 SMNVEV (reference sequence). CDR3 size: 14 residues. CDR3 loop: CASSLWGGSYEQYF. The DNA for the CDR3 is TGTGCCAGCAGTTTATGGGGCGGCTCCTACGAGCAGTACTTC.

This clonotype was seen repeatedly, ten times or more. The chain combines TRBV7-3 with TRBJ2-5; D perhaps matches TRBD2 (5 bases). V lost 5 bases, J lost 1 base, and 17 bases lay in between. Germline CDR1 SGHTA, CDR2 FQGTGA. The CDR3 length is 16 residues. The DNA for the CDR3 is TGTGCCAGCAGCGGAAGGAAGGGAGACCTCCAAGAGACCCAGTACTTC. Protein product: CASSGRKGDLQETQYF.

This clonotype was detected many times. The rearrangement links TRBV2 to TRBJ2-1, with 9 positions matching TRBD2. V shed 5 bases, J shed 7 bases, and the junction held 6 bases outside the gene matches. The V gene's germline CDR1 is SNHLY and CDR2 FYNNEI. This CDR3 contains 14 residues. The CDR3 sequence: CASSLLAGLNEQFF. The CDR3 bases are TGTGCCAGCAGTTTACTAGCGGGTTTGAATGAGCAGTTCTTC.

This clonotype was recorded at least ten times. V is TRBV4-1 and J is TRBJ2-7, with 8 bases fitting TRBD1. This CDR3 has 15 residues. V shed 1 base and J 2 bases; nucleotides not matched to a gene: 4. Germline lookup yields CDR1 MGHRA and CDR2 YSYEKL. CDR3 sequence reads: CASSQGTGPPYEQYF. Written as DNA, the CDR3 is TGCGCCAGCAGCCAAGGGACAGGGCCTCCCTACGAGCAGTACTTC.

CDR3 sequence reads: CASRAGTSSRETQYF. The CDR3 region has the DNA TGTGCCAGCAGAGCCGGGACTAGCAGCCGGGAGACCCAGTACTTC. The rearrangement uses TRBV6-1 and TRBJ2-5; TRBD2 matches 9 bases. Trimming took 6 bases from V and 5 from J; bases not matched to a gene: 10. The length of the CDR3 is 15 residues. CDR1 is MNHNS and CDR2 is SASEGT in the germline V gene.

This clonotype was detected ten times or more. V is TRBV6-1 and J is TRBJ1-1; TRBD1 might be the D (6 bases). The CDR3 covers 13 residues. The V gene lost 3 bases and the J gene lost 6 bases, with 11 bases spanning the gap. Per germline, CDR1 MNHNS and CDR2 SASEGT. The CDR3 DNA follows: TGTGCCAGCAGTGAGGAGGGGGTGTCTGAAGCTTTCTTT. Translated, it gives CASSEEGVSEAFF.

Ten or more counts support this clonotype. The chain recombines TRBV6-1 with TRBJ2-7; TRBD1 matches 7 bases. Germline-derived CDR1 and CDR2 are MNHNS and SASEGT. Trimming cost V 2 bases and J 5 bases; bases outside gene matches: 12. CDR3 length: 16 residues. The CDR3 loop is CASSESTTGAKDEQYF. In DNA, the CDR3 is TGTGCCAGCAGTGAATCGACTACAGGGGCGAAGGACGAGCAGTACTTC.

A note on this clonotype: A clone one base away is much larger, so this may be a read error. The CDR3 DNA reads TGCGCCAGCAGGGACAGGGTCAGTACTGAAGCTTGCTTT. Protein sequence: CASRDRVSTEACF. The V and J genes are TRBV5-1 and TRBJ1-1; 8 positions agree with TRBD1. The CDR3 is 13 amino acids. Per the germline V gene, CDR1 is SGHRS and CDR2 is YFSETQ.

The rearrangement uses TRBV30 and TRBJ2-2; 7 nucleotides line up with TRBD1. V dropped 3 bases and J dropped 7; count of bases not matched to a gene: 8. Germline V gene data show CDR1 as GTSNPN and CDR2 as SVGIG (reference sequence). The CDR3 totals 14 residues. CDR3 residues: CAWRLTGNGGELFF. The DNA of the CDR3 is TGTGCCTGGAGACTGACAGGGAACGGCGGGGAGCTGTTTTTT.